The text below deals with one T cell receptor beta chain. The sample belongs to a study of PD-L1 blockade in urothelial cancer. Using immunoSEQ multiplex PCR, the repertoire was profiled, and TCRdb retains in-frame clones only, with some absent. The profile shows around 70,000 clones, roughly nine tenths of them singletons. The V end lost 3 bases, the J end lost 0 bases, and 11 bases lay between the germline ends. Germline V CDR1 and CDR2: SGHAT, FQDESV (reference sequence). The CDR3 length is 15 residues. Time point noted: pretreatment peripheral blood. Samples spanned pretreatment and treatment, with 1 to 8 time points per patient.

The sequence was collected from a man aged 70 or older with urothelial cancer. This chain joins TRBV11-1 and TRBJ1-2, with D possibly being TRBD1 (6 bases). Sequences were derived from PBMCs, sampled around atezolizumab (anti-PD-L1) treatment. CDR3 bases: TGTGCCAGCAGCTTTGGACAGTCCTCTAACTATGGCTACACCTTC. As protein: CASSFGQSSNYGYTF.